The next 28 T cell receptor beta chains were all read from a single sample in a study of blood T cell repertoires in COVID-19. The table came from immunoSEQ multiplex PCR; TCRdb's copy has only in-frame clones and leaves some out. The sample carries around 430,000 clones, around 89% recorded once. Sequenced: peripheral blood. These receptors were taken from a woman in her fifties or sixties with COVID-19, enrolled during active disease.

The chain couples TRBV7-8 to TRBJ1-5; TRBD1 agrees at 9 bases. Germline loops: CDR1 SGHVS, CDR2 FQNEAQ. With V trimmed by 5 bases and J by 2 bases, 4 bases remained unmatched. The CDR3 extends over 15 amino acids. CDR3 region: CASSDRGFRNQPQHF. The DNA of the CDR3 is TGTGCCAGCAGCGACAGGGGGTTTCGCAATCAGCCCCAGCATTTT.

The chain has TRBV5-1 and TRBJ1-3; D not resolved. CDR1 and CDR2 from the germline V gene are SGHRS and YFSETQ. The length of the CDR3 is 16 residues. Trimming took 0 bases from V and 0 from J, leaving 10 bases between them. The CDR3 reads CASSLGELSSGNTIYF. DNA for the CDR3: TGCGCCAGCAGCTTGGGGGAGTTGAGCTCTGGAAACACCATATATTTT.

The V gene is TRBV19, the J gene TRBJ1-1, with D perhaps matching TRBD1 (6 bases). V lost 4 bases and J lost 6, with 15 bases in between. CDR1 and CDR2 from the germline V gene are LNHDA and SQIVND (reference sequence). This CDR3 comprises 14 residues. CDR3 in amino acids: CASSTRGGDSEAFF. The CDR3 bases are TGTGCCAGTAGTACCCGAGGGGGGGACTCTGAAGCTTTCTTT.

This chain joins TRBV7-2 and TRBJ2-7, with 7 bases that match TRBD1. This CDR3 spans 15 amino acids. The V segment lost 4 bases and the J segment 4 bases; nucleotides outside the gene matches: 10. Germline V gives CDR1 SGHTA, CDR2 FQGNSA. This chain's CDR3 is CASSSRDRARYEQYF. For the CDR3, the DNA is TGTGCCAGCAGCTCCCGGGACAGAGCCCGTTACGAGCAGTACTTC.

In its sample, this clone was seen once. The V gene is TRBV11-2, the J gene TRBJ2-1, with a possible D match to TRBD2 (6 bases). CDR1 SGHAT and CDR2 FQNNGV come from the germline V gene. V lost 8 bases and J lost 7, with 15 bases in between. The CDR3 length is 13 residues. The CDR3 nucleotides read TGTGCCAGCTTATCGACTGGGGGGAATGAGCAGTTCTTC. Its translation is CASLSTGGNEQFF.

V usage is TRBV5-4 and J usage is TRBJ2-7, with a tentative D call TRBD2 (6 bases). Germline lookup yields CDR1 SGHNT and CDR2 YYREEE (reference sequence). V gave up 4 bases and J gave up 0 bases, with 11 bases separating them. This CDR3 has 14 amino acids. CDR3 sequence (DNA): TGTGCCAGCAGCCCCGGGGACTTCTCCTACGAGCAGTACTTC. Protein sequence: CASSPGDFSYEQYF.

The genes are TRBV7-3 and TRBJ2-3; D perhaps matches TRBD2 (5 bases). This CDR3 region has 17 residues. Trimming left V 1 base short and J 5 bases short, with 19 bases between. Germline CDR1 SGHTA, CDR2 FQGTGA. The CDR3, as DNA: TGTGCCAGCAGCTTAAACTCCCCAACTCCGGGGAGAGATACGCAGTATTTT. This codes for CASSLNSPTPGRDTQYF.

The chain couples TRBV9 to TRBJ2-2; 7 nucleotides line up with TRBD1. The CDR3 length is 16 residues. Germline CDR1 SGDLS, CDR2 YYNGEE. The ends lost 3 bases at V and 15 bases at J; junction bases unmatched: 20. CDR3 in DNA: TGTGCCAGCAGCGCCTCAGGTGCAGGACAGGTAGTAGATGTGTTTTTT. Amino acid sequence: CASSASGAGQVVDVFF.

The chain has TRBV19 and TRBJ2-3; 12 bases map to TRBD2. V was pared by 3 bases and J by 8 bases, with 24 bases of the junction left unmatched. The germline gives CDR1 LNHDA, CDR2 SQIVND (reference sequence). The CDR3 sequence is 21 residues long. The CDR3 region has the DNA TGTGCCAGTAGTATTGTGCTCTGGCGGGTCGCTAGCGGGGGGGCCCTCCCTACGCAGTATTTT. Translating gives CASSIVLWRVASGGALPTQYF.

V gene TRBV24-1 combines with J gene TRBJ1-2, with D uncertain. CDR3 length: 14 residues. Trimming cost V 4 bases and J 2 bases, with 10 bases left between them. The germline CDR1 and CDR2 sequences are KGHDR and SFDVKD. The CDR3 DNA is TGTGCCACCAGTGACCCCGGGATCAACTATGGCTACACCTTC. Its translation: CATSDPGINYGYTF.

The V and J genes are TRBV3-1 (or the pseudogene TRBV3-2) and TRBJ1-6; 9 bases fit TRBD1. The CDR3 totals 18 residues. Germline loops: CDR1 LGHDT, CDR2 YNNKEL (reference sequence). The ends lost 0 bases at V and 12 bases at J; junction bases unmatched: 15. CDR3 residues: CASSQELVAGTGLVPLHF. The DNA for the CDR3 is TGTGCCAGCAGCCAAGAACTTGTGGCCGGGACAGGGTTGGTACCCCTCCACTTT.

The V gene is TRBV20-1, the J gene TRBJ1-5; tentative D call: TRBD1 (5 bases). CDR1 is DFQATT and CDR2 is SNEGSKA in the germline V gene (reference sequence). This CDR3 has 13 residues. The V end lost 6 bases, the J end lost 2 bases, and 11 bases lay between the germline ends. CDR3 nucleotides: TGCAGTGCGAGTTGGGGGGGCAATCAGCCCCAGCATTTT. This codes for CSASWGGNQPQHF.

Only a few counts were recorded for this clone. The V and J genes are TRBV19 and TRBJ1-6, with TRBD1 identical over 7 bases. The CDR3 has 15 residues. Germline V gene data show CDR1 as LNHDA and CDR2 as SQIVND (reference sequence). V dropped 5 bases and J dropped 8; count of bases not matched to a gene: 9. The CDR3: CASSAQGNADSPLHF. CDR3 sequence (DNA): TGTGCCAGTAGTGCACAGGGGAACGCTGATTCACCCCTCCACTTT.

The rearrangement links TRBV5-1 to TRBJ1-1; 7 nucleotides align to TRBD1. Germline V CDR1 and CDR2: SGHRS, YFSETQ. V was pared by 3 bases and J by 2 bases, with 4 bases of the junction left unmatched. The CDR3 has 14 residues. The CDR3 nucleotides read TGCGCCAGCAGCTCGGGACAGCGAAACACTGAAGCTTTCTTT. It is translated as CASSSGQRNTEAFF.

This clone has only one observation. Here the CDR3 reads CASSLAWTPPRGNEQFF. CDR3 sequence (DNA): TGTGCCAGCAGCTTAGCCTGGACTCCACCTAGAGGCAATGAGCAGTTCTTC. The V and J genes are TRBV11-2 and TRBJ2-1; D may be TRBD2 (5 bases). Germline V gene lookup returns CDR1 SGHAT and CDR2 FQNNGV. The V end was cut by 1 base, the J end by 6 bases, with 19 bases between. The CDR3 runs to 17 residues.

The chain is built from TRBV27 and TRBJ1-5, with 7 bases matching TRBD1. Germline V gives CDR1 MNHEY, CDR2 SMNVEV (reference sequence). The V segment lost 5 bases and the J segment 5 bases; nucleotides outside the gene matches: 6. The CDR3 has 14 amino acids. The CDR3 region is CASSPRDSYQPQHF. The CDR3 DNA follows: TGTGCCAGCAGTCCACGGGACAGTTATCAGCCCCAGCATTTT.

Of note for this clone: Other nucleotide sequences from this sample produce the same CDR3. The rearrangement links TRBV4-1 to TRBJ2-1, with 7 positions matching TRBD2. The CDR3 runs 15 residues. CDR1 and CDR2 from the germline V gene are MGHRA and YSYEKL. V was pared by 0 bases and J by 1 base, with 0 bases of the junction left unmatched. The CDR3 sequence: CASSQDGGSYNEQFF. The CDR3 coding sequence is TGCGCCAGCAGCCAAGACGGGGGGTCCTACAATGAGCAGTTCTTC.

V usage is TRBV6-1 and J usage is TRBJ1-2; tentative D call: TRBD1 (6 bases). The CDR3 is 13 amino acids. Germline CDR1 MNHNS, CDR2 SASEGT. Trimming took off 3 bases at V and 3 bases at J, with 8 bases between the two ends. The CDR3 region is CASSEAGDYGYTF. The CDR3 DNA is TGTGCCAGCAGTGAGGCAGGGGACTATGGCTACACCTTC.

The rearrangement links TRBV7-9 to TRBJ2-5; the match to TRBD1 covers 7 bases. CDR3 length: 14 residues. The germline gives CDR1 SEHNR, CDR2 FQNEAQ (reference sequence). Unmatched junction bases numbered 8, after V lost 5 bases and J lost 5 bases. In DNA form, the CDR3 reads TGTGCCAGCAGCACAGACAGGGTGGCGGAGACCCAGTACTTC. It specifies CASSTDRVAETQYF.

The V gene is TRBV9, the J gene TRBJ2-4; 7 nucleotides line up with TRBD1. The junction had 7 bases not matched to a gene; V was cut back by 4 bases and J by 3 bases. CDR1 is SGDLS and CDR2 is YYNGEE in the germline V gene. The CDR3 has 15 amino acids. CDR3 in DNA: TGTGCCAGCAGCCTCTCCGGGACAGACAAAAACATTCAGTACTTC. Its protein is CASSLSGTDKNIQYF.

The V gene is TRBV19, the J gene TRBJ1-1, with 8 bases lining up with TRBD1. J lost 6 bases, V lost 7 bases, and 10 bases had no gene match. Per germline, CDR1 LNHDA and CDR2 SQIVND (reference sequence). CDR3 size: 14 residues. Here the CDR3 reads CASIGRQGSPEAFF. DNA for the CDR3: TGTGCCAGTATAGGGAGACAGGGGTCACCTGAAGCTTTCTTT.

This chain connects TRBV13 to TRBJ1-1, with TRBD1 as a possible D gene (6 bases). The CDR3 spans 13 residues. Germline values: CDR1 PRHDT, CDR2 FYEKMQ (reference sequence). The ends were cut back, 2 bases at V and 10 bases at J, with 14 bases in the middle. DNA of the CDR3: TGTGCCAGCAGCTTAAATTCTCCAGGGGTAGCTTTCTTT. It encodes CASSLNSPGVAFF.

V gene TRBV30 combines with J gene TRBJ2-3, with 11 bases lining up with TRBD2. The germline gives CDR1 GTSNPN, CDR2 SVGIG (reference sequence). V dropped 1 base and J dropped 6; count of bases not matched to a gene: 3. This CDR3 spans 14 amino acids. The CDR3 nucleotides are TGTGCCTGGAGTGGACTAGCGGGGTTGGATACGCAGTATTTT. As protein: CAWSGLAGLDTQYF. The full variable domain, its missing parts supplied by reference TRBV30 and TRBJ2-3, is SQTIHQWPATLVQPVGSPLSLECTVEGTSNPNLYWYRQAAGRGLQLLFYSVGIGQISSEVPQNLSASRPQDRQFILSSKKLLLSDSGFYLCAWSGLAGLDTQYFGPGTRLTVL.

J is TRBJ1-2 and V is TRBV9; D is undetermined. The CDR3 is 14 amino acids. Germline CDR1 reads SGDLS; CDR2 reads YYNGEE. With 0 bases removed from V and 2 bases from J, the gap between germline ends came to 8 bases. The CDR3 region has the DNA TGTGCCAGCAGCGTAGATGGCGGGAACTATGGCTACACCTTC. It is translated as CASSVDGGNYGYTF. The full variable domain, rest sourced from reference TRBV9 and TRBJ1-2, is DSGVTQTPKHLITATGQRVTLRCSPRSGDLSVYWYQQSLDQGLQFLIQYYNGEERAKGNILERFSAQQFPDLHSELNLSSLELGDSALYFCASSVDGGNYGYTFGSGTRLTVV.

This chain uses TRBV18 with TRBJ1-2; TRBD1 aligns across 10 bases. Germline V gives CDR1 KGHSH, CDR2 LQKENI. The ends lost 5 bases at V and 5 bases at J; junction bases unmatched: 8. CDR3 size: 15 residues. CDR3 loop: CASSLGPGQGYGYTF. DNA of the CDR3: TGTGCCAGCTCATTGGGTCCGGGACAGGGGTATGGCTACACCTTC.

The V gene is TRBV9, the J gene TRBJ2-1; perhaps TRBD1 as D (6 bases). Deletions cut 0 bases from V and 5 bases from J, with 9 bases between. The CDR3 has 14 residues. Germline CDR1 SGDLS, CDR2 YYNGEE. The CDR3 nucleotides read TGTGCCAGCAGCGTAGGGCAGGGGCACAATGAGCAGTTCTTC. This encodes CASSVGQGHNEQFF.

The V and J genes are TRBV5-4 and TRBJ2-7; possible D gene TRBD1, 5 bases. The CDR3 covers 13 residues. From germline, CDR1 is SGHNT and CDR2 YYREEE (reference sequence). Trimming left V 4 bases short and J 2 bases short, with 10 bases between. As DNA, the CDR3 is TGTGCCAGCAGCGCAGGGATCCCCTACGAGCAGTACTTC. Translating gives CASSAGIPYEQYF.

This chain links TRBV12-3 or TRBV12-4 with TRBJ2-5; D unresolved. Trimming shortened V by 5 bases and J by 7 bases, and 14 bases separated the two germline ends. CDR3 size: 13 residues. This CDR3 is CASSPVGFGTQYF. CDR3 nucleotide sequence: TGTGCCAGCAGTCCCGTGGGCTTCGGGACCCAGTACTTC.